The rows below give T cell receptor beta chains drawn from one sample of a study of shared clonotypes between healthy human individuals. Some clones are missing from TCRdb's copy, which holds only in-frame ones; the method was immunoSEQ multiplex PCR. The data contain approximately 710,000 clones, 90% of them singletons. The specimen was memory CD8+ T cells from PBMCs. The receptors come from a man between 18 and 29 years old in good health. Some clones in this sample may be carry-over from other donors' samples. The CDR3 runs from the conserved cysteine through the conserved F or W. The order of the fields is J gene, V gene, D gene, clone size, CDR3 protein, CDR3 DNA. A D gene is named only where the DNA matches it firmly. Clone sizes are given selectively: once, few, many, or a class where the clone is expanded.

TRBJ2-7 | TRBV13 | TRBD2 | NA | CASSLGTTYEQYF | TGTGCCAGCAGCTTGGGGACTACCTACGAGCAGTACTTC
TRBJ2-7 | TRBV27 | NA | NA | CASRSGRTYEQYF | TGTGCCAGCAGGTCCGGACGAACCTACGAGCAGTACTTC
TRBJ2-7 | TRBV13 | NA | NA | CASSLGLAPYEQYF | TGTGCCAGCAGCTTAGGCTTAGCTCCCTACGAGCAGTACTTC
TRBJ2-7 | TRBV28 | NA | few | CATNWGISEQYF | TGTGCCACCAACTGGGGGATCTCCGAGCAGTACTTC
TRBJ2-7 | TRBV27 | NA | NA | CASSPLGHYEQYF | TGTGCCAGCAGTCCCCTAGGGCATTACGAGCAGTACTTC
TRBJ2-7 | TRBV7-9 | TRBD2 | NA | CASSQERTSGYEQYF | TGCGCCAGCAGCCAAGAACGAACTAGCGGCTACGAGCAGTACTTC
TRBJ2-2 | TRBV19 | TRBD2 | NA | CASSLGEGLGELFF | TGTGCCAGTAGTTTGGGGGAGGGCCTCGGGGAGCTGTTTTTT
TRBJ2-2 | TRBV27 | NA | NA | CASRSRRNTGELFF | TGTGCCAGCCGCTCCCGTAGGAACACCGGGGAGCTGTTTTTT
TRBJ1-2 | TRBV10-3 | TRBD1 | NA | CAISLRDRVSYGYTF | TGTGCCATCAGCTTACGGGACAGGGTCTCCTATGGCTACACCTTC
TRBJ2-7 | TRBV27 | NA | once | CASSGVGVRGSYEQYF | TGTGCCAGCTCGGGAGTGGGAGTGAGGGGATCCTACGAGCAGTACTTC
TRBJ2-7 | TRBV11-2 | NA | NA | CASSLYRREQYF | TGTGCCAGCAGCTTATATCGTCGGGAGCAGTACTTC
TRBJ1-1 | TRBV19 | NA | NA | CASSILASTEAFF | TGTGCCAGTAGTATCTTGGCATCTACTGAAGCTTTCTTT
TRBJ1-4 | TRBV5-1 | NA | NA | CASRWGRVEKLFF | TGCGCCAGCAGATGGGGGCGCGTCGAAAAACTGTTTTTT
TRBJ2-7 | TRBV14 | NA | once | CASSQVDYEQYF | TGTGCCAGCAGCCAAGTAGATTACGAGCAGTACTTC
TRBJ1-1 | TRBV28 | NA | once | CASGNTEAFF | TGTGCCAGCGGGAACACTGAAGCTTTCTTT
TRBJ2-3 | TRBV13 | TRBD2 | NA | CASSPTSGHTDTQYF | TGTGCCAGCAGCCCGACTAGCGGCCACACAGATACGCAGTATTTT
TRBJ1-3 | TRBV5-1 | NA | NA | CASSPWTLQDTIYF | TGCGCCAGCAGCCCCTGGACCCTCCAGGACACCATATATTTT
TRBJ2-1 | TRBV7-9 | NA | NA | CASREPGTNSYNEQFF | TGTGCCAGCAGGGAGCCAGGGACCAACTCCTACAATGAGCAGTTCTTC
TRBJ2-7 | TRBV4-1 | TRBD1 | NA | CASSPGQGGYEQYF | TGCGCCAGCAGCCCCGGACAGGGCGGGTACGAGCAGTACTTC
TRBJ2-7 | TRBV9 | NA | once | CASSVAGRGPYDEQYF | TGTGCCAGCAGCGTAGCCGGGAGGGGGCCCTACGATGAGCAGTACTTC
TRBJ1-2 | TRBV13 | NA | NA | CASSLNPSQGNYGYTF | TGTGCCAGCAGCTTAAACCCCAGTCAAGGGAACTATGGCTACACCTTC
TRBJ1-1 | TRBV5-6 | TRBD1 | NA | CASSLGTGSPEAFF | TGTGCCAGCAGCTTAGGGACAGGGAGTCCTGAAGCTTTCTTT
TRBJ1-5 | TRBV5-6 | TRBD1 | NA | CASSAGTGDNQPQHF | TGTGCCAGCAGCGCGGGGACAGGGGATAATCAGCCCCAGCATTTT
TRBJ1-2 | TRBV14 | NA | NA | CASSQWYGYTF | TGTGCCAGCAGTCAGTGGTATGGCTACACCTTC
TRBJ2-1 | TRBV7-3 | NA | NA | CASSLTPGWNEQFF | TGTGCCAGCAGCTTAACCCCTGGGTGGAATGAGCAGTTCTTC
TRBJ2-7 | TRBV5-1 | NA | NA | CASSLGQIWITEQYF | TGCGCCAGCAGCTTGGGACAAATCTGGATCACCGAGCAGTACTTC
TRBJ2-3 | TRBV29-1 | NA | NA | CSVEPTDSWTNTQYF | TGCAGCGTTGAACCGACAGACTCTTGGACGAATACGCAGTATTTT
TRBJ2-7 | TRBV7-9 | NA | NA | CASSAVDGSYEQYF | TGTGCCAGCAGCGCCGTGGACGGTTCCTACGAGCAGTACTTC
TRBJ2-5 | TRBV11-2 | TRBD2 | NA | CASSLDGGGQETQYF | TGTGCCAGCAGCTTAGATGGGGGGGGCCAAGAGACCCAGTACTTC
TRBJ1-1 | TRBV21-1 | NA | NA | CASITTGGAEAFF | TGTGCCAGCATCACGACAGGGGGGGCTGAAGCTTTCTTT
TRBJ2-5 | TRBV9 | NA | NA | CASSVGLDGTQYF | TGTGCCAGCAGCGTAGGGCTTGATGGGACCCAGTACTTC
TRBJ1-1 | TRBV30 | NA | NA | CAWSKTWIPPEAFF | TGTGCCTGGAGCAAAACATGGATTCCTCCTGAAGCTTTCTTT
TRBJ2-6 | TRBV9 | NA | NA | CASSLRRTEEPTSSGANVLTF | TGTGCCAGCAGCCTTCGAAGGACAGAGGAGCCAACGTCCTCTGGGGCCAACGTCCTGACTTTC
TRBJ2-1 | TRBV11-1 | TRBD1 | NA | CASSFGGQAPNEQFF | TGTGCCAGCAGCTTCGGGGGACAGGCCCCCAATGAGCAGTTCTTC
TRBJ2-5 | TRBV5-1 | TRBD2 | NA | CASSLGTSDSQETQYF | TGCGCCAGCAGCTTGGGGACTAGCGACTCCCAAGAGACCCAGTACTTC
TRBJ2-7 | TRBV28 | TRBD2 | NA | CASSDGRASGSAEQYF | TGTGCCAGCAGTGATGGTAGGGCCAGCGGGAGTGCCGAGCAGTACTTC
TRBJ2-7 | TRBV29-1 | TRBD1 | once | CSVQGARYEQYF | TGCAGCGTGCAGGGGGCGAGGTACGAGCAGTACTTC
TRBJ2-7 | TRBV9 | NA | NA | CASSVVDSNEQYF | TGTGCCAGCAGCGTAGTTGATAGCAACGAGCAGTACTTC
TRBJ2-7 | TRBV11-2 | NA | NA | CASSLIPGDYEQYF | TGTGCCAGCAGCTTAATCCCAGGGGACTACGAGCAGTACTTC
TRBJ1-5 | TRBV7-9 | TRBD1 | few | CASSLRQGSNQPQHF | TGTGCCAGCAGCTTAAGACAGGGTAGCAATCAGCCCCAGCATTTT
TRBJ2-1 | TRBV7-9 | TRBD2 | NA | CASSLGGSGSYSYNEQFF | TGTGCCAGCAGCTTAGGGGGTAGCGGGTCCTACTCCTACAATGAGCAGTTCTTC